One sample yielded the 17 T cell receptor beta chains listed below, sequenced in a study of human T cells and chemical hapten exposure. TCRdb reprocessed the RACE reads with MiXCR, giving one entry per CDR3 protein. The sample contains roughly 40,000 distinct CDR3 sequences, 9.5% to 15% of which appear only once. The time point is: pre-sensitization, week 0. Treatment meaning: therapeutic diphenylcyclopropenone sensitization with weekly scalp DPC. The sequenced sample was whole blood, obtained in connection with sensitization to the hapten diphenylcyclopropenone (DPC). These receptors all come from a woman aged 25 to 39 with alopecia areata. Some clones in this sample may be carry-over from other donors' samples.

This clonotype was recorded a few times. This chain connects TRBV20-1 to TRBJ2-7; TRBD2 agrees at 7 bases. The CDR3 has 15 amino acids. Looked up from germline, CDR1 is DFQATT and CDR2 is SNEGSKA (reference sequence). V shed 4 bases and J 2 bases; nucleotides not matched to a gene: 11. CDR3 DNA sequence: TGCAGTGCTACATTGCTTGGGGCGGGAGCCTACGAGCAGTACTTC. Translating gives CSATLLGAGAYEQYF.

A few counts support this clonotype. The rearrangement joins TRBV28 to TRBJ2-5; unclear D gene. Per the germline V gene, CDR1 is MDHEN and CDR2 is SYDVKM. This CDR3 contains 12 residues. The ends were cut back, 4 bases at V and 5 bases at J, with 8 bases in the middle. The CDR3 bases are TGTGCCAGCAGTTCCTCCCAGGAGACCCAGTACTTC. It yields the protein CASSSSQETQYF.

This clonotype has more than one count but fewer than ten. V gene TRBV28 combines with J gene TRBJ1-5, with 9 bases fitting TRBD1. The V gene end was trimmed by 6 bases and the J gene end by 9 bases; junction bases not matched to a gene: 6. Germline loops: CDR1 MDHEN, CDR2 SYDVKM. The CDR3 totals 13 residues. CDR3 bases: TGTGCCAGCAGGCGGGACAGGGCTATGCCCCAGCATTTT. This codes for CASRRDRAMPQHF.

The CDR3 protein is CASSPSRQAYGYTF. The CDR3 nucleotides read TGTGCCAGCTCACCATCCCGCCAGGCGTATGGCTACACCTTC. This chain connects TRBV18 to TRBJ1-2; D is uncertain. Germline V lookup: CDR1 KGHSH, CDR2 LQKENI. Trimming pared 2 bases from V and 5 bases from J, leaving 12 bases between. The CDR3 runs to 14 residues. Full variable domain (outside the CDR3, taken from reference TRBV18 and TRBJ1-2): NAGVMQNPRHLVRRRGQEARLRCSPMKGHSHVYWYRQLPEEGLKFMVYLQKENIIDESGMPKERFSAEFPKEGPSILRIQQVVRGDSAAYFCASSPSRQAYGYTFGSGTRLTVV.

There are a few counts of this clonotype. The CDR3 DNA sequence: TGTGCCAGCAGCAAAAACCGGGCAGGCCAAGAGACCCAGTACTTC. This sequence encodes CASSKNRAGQETQYF. This chain links TRBV7-9 with TRBJ2-5; D unclear. The CDR3 covers 15 residues. Germline lookup yields CDR1 SEHNR and CDR2 FQNEAQ (reference sequence). V lost 5 bases to trimming and J lost 1 base, with 14 bases between them.

This clonotype was recorded many times. The chain links TRBV27 to TRBJ2-7; no firm D call. The CDR3 extends over 15 amino acids. Germline V gives CDR1 MNHEY, CDR2 SMNVEV (reference sequence). V lost 2 bases, J lost 4 bases, and 15 bases lay in between. The DNA of the CDR3 is TGTGCCAGCAGTTTAAACGCTCTGTTCGGGTACGAGCAGTACTTC. Its translation is CASSLNALFGYEQYF.

The chain is built from TRBV7-8 and TRBJ1-1; D gene uncertain. The CDR3 contains 15 residues. Between the trimmed V and J ends, which lost 5 bases and 1 base, there was a span of 14 bases. Germline-derived CDR1 and CDR2 are SGHVS and FQNEAQ. For the CDR3, the DNA is TGTGCCAGCAGCCACGAAGGACGGTGGAACACTGAAGCTTTCTTT. This sequence encodes CASSHEGRWNTEAFF.

This clonotype was counted a few times. The V call is TRBV28, the J call TRBJ1-1; D is unclear. The CDR3 length is 13 residues. Trimming pared 7 bases from V and 3 bases from J, leaving 12 bases between. Germline-derived CDR1 and CDR2 are MDHEN and SYDVKM. In DNA form, the CDR3 reads TGTGCCAGCACCCCCCTTGGGGACACTGAAGCTTTCTTT. This sequence encodes CASTPLGDTEAFF.

Within the sample, this clonotype is medium-sized (0.01 to 0.1%). This chain joins TRBV6-2 or TRBV6-3 and TRBJ1-2; D is unclear. Trimming removed 4 bases from V and 4 bases from J, with 13 bases in between. The length of the CDR3 is 14 residues. In germline, CDR1 is MNHEY, CDR2 SVGEGT. CDR3 in amino acids: CASSFGLSGYGYTF. The CDR3 DNA reads as TGTGCCAGCAGTTTCGGGCTCAGCGGCTATGGCTACACCTTC.

This clonotype was recorded many times. The V and J genes are TRBV30 and TRBJ1-1; D call uncertain. CDR3 length equals 12 residues. CDR1 and CDR2 from the germline V gene are GTSNPN and SVGIG (reference sequence). Trimming took 0 bases from V and 11 from J, leaving 13 bases between them. As DNA, the CDR3 is TGTGCCTGGAGTGTGGTAGGGATTCATGCTTTCTTT. This translates into CAWSVVGIHAFF.

This clonotype is a singleton in its sample. A read error is possible here, since a much larger clone lies one base away. The chain carries TRBV5-1 and TRBJ2-1; the D gene is possibly TRBD2 (6 bases). Germline CDR1 reads SGHRS; CDR2 reads YFSETQ. The CDR3 extends over 15 amino acids. In DNA form, the CDR3 reads TGCGTCAGCAGCTTGGCCGGGAGCGGGCTAAATGAGCAGTTCTTC. Residues: CVSSLAGSGLNEQFF.

This clonotype was seen a few times. The chain combines TRBV7-6 with TRBJ2-7; 7 bases are a match to TRBD2. With V trimmed by 8 bases and J by 1 base, 8 bases remained unmatched. The CDR3 sequence is 14 residues long. Germline V gene lookup returns CDR1 SGHVS and CDR2 FNYEAQ. CDR3 coding DNA: TGTGCCAGCCATTCTCCGGGACTATCCTACGAGCAGTACTTC. Its translation: CASHSPGLSYEQYF.

Judged by abundance, this clonotype is medium-sized. CDR3 nucleotide sequence: TGTGCCAGCAGCTTAGGTGCAGGTGGAGGAAACACCATATATTTT. Amino acids: CASSLGAGGGNTIYF. The chain has TRBV7-8 and TRBJ1-3; D not certain. The CDR3 is made up of 15 amino acids. Per the germline V gene, CDR1 is SGHVS and CDR2 is FQNEAQ. Trimming stripped 1 base from V and 4 bases from J, with 11 bases between.

This clonotype has a handful of counts. This chain uses TRBV10-3 with TRBJ2-7, with 8 positions matching TRBD2. Germline-derived CDR1 and CDR2 are ENHRY and SYGVKD. The CDR3 consists of 17 residues. Trimming cost V 0 bases and J 5 bases; bases outside gene matches: 12. CDR3 DNA sequence: TGTGCCATCAGTGAGTCGAGGTTCGGCGGGAGGTCCCACGAGCAGTACTTC. It codes for CAISESRFGGRSHEQYF.

Worth noting for this clonotype: A much more abundant neighbour one base away suggests this may be a read error. The CDR3 does not close with the conserved phenylalanine or tryptophan, likely indicating a read error. This chain connects TRBV20-1 to TRBJ2-3; 14 bases agree with TRBD2. Trimming at V came to 0 bases and at J to 3 bases, leaving 8 bases not matched to a gene. The germline V gene encodes CDR1 DFQATT and CDR2 SNEGSKA (reference sequence). The CDR3 has 18 amino acids. CDR3 DNA sequence: TGCAGTGCTAGAGATCCGGGACTAGCGGGAGTTGGTACAGATACGCAGTATCTT. It encodes CSARDPGLAGVGTDTQYL.

This clonotype came up many times. V gene TRBV11-2 combines with J gene TRBJ2-5, with TRBD1 matching over 7 bases. The V gene end was trimmed by 3 bases and the J gene end by 1 base; junction bases not matched to a gene: 2. In germline, CDR1 is SGHAT, CDR2 FQNNGV. CDR3 length: 14 residues. CDR3 nucleotide sequence: TGTGCCAGCAGCTTGGGACAGATCCAAGAGACCCAGTACTTC. It specifies CASSLGQIQETQYF.

This clonotype was seen more than once but under ten times. No conserved phenylalanine or tryptophan is present at the end of the CDR3, so a read error is the likely explanation. V gene TRBV4-2 combines with J gene TRBJ2-5; the match to TRBD2 covers 12 bases. CDR3 size: 16 residues. Germline CDR1 is LGHNA and CDR2 is YNFKEQ. Trimming took 3 bases from V and 4 from J; bases not matched to a gene: 6. CDR3 in DNA: TGTGCCAGCAGCCATCCCGGACTAGCGGGGAGAGAGACCCAGTACTCC. Residues: CASSHPGLAGRETQYS.